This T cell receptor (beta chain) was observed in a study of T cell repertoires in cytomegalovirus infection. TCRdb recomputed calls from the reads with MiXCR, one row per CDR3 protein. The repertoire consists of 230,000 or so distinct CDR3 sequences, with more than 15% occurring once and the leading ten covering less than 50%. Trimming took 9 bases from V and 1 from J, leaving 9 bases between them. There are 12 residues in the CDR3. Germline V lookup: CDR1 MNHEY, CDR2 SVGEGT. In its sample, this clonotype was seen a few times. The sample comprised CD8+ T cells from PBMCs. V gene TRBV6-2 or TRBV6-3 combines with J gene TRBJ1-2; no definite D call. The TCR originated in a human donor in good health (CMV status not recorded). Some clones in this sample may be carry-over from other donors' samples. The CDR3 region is CASHSGNYGYTF. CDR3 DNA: TGTGCCAGTCACAGTGGTAACTATGGCTACACCTTC.